This T cell receptor (beta chain) was captured by sequencing in a study of T cell responses to AZD1222 COVID-19 vaccine. This clone was picked up a small number of times. Antigen specificity is unknown. CDR1 is MNHEY and CDR2 is SVGEGT in the germline V gene. This CDR3 contains 13 residues. With 5 bases clipped from V and 6 bases from J, the junction kept 4 bases outside the gene matches. Profiling relied on immunoSEQ multiplex PCR, and the TCRdb table lists in-frame clones only, not all of them. The sample consists of more than 95,000 clones, 70% to 90% of them appearing once. Whole-study results and caveats: Just five to seven people given AZD1222 tested seropositive at baseline. Reports say nearly half of spike-specific TCRs go after unmutated variant regions. Dominant CD4 TCR responses targeted spike regions 160-218 and 743-854.

This receptor was taken from an adult in good health. V and J are TRBV6-2 or TRBV6-3 and TRBJ2-3; 8 bases align to TRBD1. Sequencing used peripheral blood, obtained on day 0 of MenACWY control vaccination. The CDR3 coding sequence is TGTGCCAGCAGTCGACAGGGGTGGGATACGCAGTATTTT. Translation: CASSRQGWDTQYF.